The 17 T cell receptor beta chains below were found in one sample sequenced in a study of beta chain features in type 1 diabetes. Study-wide results and caveats: Type 1 diabetes patients showed a moderate but significant shortening of TCRB CDR3s in all four CD4+ subsets.

Antigen specificity for these receptors is unknown. Reverse transcription of all isolated RNA meant that expressed TCRB transcripts were sequenced. Method: immunoSEQ multiplex PCR; TCRdb's copy keeps in-frame clones and lacks some. The data contain 240,000 or so clones, over 11% of them singletons. The sample was naive CD4+ T cells from blood. The source of these receptors is a man aged 25 to 40 with type 1 diabetes.

This clone appeared a single time. This rearrangement joins TRBV2 to TRBJ1-2; tentative D call: TRBD1 (5 bases). Germline V gene lookup returns CDR1 SNHLY and CDR2 FYNNEI. The CDR3 is made up of 14 amino acids. V lost 7 bases to trimming and J lost 2 bases, with 14 bases between them. This CDR3 is CASTGLILNYGYTF. CDR3 DNA: TGTGCCAGCACAGGGCTTATATTAAACTATGGCTACACCTTC.

This chain connects TRBV6-1 to TRBJ2-5; maybe TRBD2 (5 bases). The V gene's germline CDR1 is MNHNS and CDR2 SASEGT. This CDR3 has 16 residues. Trimming took 3 bases from V and 1 from J, leaving 15 bases between them. The CDR3 coding sequence is TGTGCCAGCAGTGACCCCGGACTCTTCATCCAAGAGACCCAGTACTTC. Its protein is CASSDPGLFIQETQYF.

The rearrangement links TRBV6-5 to TRBJ2-7; 9 nucleotides agree with TRBD2. Germline CDR1 is MNHEY and CDR2 is SVGAGI. V gave up 2 bases and J gave up 2 bases; unmatched junction bases: 7. CDR3 length: 16 residues. The CDR3 loop reads CASSYGGLASAYEQYF. In DNA form, the CDR3 reads TGTGCCAGCAGTTACGGGGGACTAGCCTCCGCCTACGAGCAGTACTTC.

A few counts support this clone. The chain couples TRBV7-2 to TRBJ2-3; 8 bases agree with TRBD1. Trimming took 5 bases from V and 5 from J; bases not matched to a gene: 9. This CDR3 is 15 amino acids long. Germline V gene data show CDR1 as SGHTA and CDR2 as FQGNSA. CDR3 sequence reads: CASSPTGAGVDTQYF. The DNA of the CDR3 is TGTGCCAGCAGCCCGACAGGGGCGGGCGTAGATACGCAGTATTTT.

The rearrangement links TRBV19 to TRBJ2-1; 7 bases are a match to TRBD1. V shed 9 bases, J shed 9 bases, and the junction held 5 bases outside the gene matches. This CDR3 has 11 residues. Germline V gives CDR1 LNHDA, CDR2 SQIVND (reference sequence). Here the CDR3 DNA reads TGTGCCAGCTCGACAGGGACTGAGCAGTTCTTC. It translates to CASSTGTEQFF. The full variable domain, completed using reference TRBV19 and TRBJ2-1, is DGGITQSPKYLFRKEGQNVTLSCEQNLNHDAMYWYRQDPGQGLRLIYYSQIVNDFQKGDIAEGYSVSREKKESFPLTVTSAQKNPTAFYLCASSTGTEQFFGPGTRLTVL.

In this sample, this clone turned up a few times. The J gene is TRBJ2-1, the V gene TRBV30, with D possibly TRBD2 on 5 matching bases. Germline V gene data show CDR1 as GTSNPN and CDR2 as SVGIG (reference sequence). The CDR3 has 14 residues. V was trimmed by 0 bases and J by 9 bases, leaving 15 bases between them. This CDR3 reads CAWSVNSASGEQFF. CDR3 sequence (DNA): TGTGCCTGGAGTGTAAATAGCGCAAGTGGTGAGCAGTTCTTC.

This clone was found a few times. In DNA form, the CDR3 reads TGTGCCAGCAGTGCGACCGGACAGGGGGCGCGGGAGCAGTACTTC. It translates to CASSATGQGAREQYF. The chain has TRBV2 and TRBJ2-7; 11 bases line up with TRBD1. The trim removed 4 bases at V and 7 bases at J, leaving 9 bases unmatched. The CDR3 is 15 amino acids. The germline gives CDR1 SNHLY, CDR2 FYNNEI.

The V call is TRBV11-2, the J call TRBJ1-1; 8 bases map to TRBD1. Per the germline V gene, CDR1 is SGHAT and CDR2 is FQNNGV. With 5 bases clipped from V and 5 bases from J, the junction kept 10 bases outside the gene matches. The CDR3 has 15 residues. CDR3 bases: TGTGCCAGCAGCCCAGGGGGCGTGGGGGGGACTGAAGCTTTCTTT. This encodes CASSPGGVGGTEAFF.

Only a few counts were recorded for this clone. This chain uses TRBV29-1 with TRBJ2-3; tentatively, D is TRBD2 (7 bases). V dropped 6 bases and J dropped 0 bases, with 13 bases sitting between them. The CDR3 spans 14 residues. Germline CDR1 is SQVTM and CDR2 is ANQGSEA. DNA for the CDR3: TGCAGCGTGGGGAGGGGGGGGAGCACAGATACGCAGTATTTT. It translates to CSVGRGGSTDTQYF.

V usage is TRBV15 and J usage is TRBJ2-1; TRBD1 agrees at 7 bases. The CDR3 length is 15 residues. CDR1 and CDR2 from the germline V gene are LNHNV and YYDKDF (reference sequence). Trimming removed 2 bases from V and 5 bases from J; junction bases left unmatched: 6. The CDR3 loop reads CATSRLGQVHNEQFF. The CDR3 bases are TGTGCCACCAGCAGACTCGGACAGGTTCACAATGAGCAGTTCTTC.

This chain connects TRBV6-1 to TRBJ1-4; a weak D match, TRBD1 (5 bases). The CDR3 loop spans 14 amino acids. The V end lost 5 bases, the J end lost 0 bases, and 7 bases lay between the germline ends. The germline CDR1 and CDR2 sequences are MNHNS and SASEGT. CDR3 amino acids: CASSRTTTNEKLFF. Written as DNA, the CDR3 is TGTGCCAGCAGTAGGACAACAACTAATGAAAAACTGTTTTTT.

This clone has more than one count but fewer than ten. This chain connects TRBV7-9 to TRBJ1-2; D unresolved. CDR1 is SEHNR, CDR2 FQNEAQ, per germline (reference sequence). V lost 4 bases and J lost 4, with 7 bases in between. CDR3 size: 12 residues. CDR3 nucleotides: TGTGCCAGCAGCTCTAACAGCTATGGCTACACCTTC. Translated, it gives CASSSNSYGYTF.

This clone has a handful of counts. The chain carries TRBV7-6 and TRBJ2-1, with TRBD2 matching over 7 bases. V lost 2 bases and J lost 3; bases outside the gene matches: 7. Germline CDR1 reads SGHVS; CDR2 reads FNYEAQ. This CDR3 comprises 16 residues. CDR3 DNA: TGTGCCAGCAGCTTAACCGTTGCTAGCGGCTACAATGAGCAGTTCTTC. Its translation: CASSLTVASGYNEQFF. Together with reference TRBV7-6 and TRBJ2-1, the CDR3 gives the full variable domain: GAGVSQSPRYKVTKRGQDVALRCDPISGHVSLYWYRQALGQGPEFLTYFNYEAQQDKSGLPNDRFSAERPEGSISTLTIQRTEQRDSAMYRCASSLTVASGYNEQFFGPGTRLTVL.

This clone was seen a few times. The rearrangement joins TRBV19 to TRBJ2-1; 7 nucleotides line up with TRBD2. The J segment lost 5 bases and the V segment lost 11 bases, leaving 6 bases of the junction unmatched. The CDR3 is made up of 12 amino acids. Germline values: CDR1 LNHDA, CDR2 SQIVND (reference sequence). CDR3 sequence (DNA): TGTGCCTCTATAGCGGGCCACAATGAGCAGTTCTTC. Translation: CASIAGHNEQFF.

This rearrangement joins TRBV6-6 to TRBJ2-1; 13 positions match TRBD2. V shed 8 bases, J shed 8 bases, and the junction held 9 bases outside the gene matches. Germline V gene data show CDR1 as MNHNY and CDR2 as SVGAGI (reference sequence). The CDR3 consists of 15 residues. The CDR3 DNA reads TGTGCCAGCGGGCGGGGACTAGCGGGATCGTATGAGCAGTTCTTC. The encoded protein is CASGRGLAGSYEQFF.

The V call is TRBV5-1, the J call TRBJ2-5, with 10 bases fitting TRBD2. There are 17 residues in the CDR3. The trim removed 4 bases at V and 5 bases at J, leaving 14 bases unmatched. The germline V gene encodes CDR1 SGHRS and CDR2 YFSETQ. CDR3 sequence: CASSVVSSGGPAETQYF. The DNA of the CDR3 is TGCGCCAGCAGCGTGGTGTCTAGCGGGGGCCCGGCGGAGACCCAGTACTTC.

This clone was found a few times. The chain links TRBV5-1 to TRBJ2-3; 12 nucleotides match TRBD2. V trimming: 4 bases; J trimming: 4 bases; junction bases outside the gene matches: 7. The CDR3 is made up of 16 amino acids. Germline CDR1 and CDR2: SGHRS and YFSETQ. The CDR3 bases are TGCGCCAGCAGCATCTTCGGACTAGCGGGGTCAGATACGCAGTATTTT. This codes for CASSIFGLAGSDTQYF. The whole variable domain, filled in from reference TRBV5-1 and TRBJ2-3, reads KAGVTQTPRYLIKTRGQQVTLSCSPISGHRSVSWYQQTPGQGLQFLFEYFSETQRNKGNFPGRFSGRQFSNSRSEMNVSTLELGDSALYLCASSIFGLAGSDTQYFGPGTRLTVL.